This T cell receptor beta chain derives from a study of blood T cells in healthy people across ages. This CDR3 is 15 amino acids long. Germline loops: CDR1 DFQATT, CDR2 SNEGSKA (reference sequence). The V and J ends lost 3 bases and 3 bases respectively, with 15 bases between them. A minimum of 6.5 million PBMCs was isolated per sample. Together with a sample-barcoded 5' primer, a J-beta primer mix was included in a second PCR lasting about 6 to 11 cycles. TCRdb passed the 5' RACE reads through MiXCR, listing each CDR3 protein once. The profile shows 600,000 to 900,000 distinct CDR3 sequences, roughly 24% of them singletons. These sequences were also reported in another study, on T cells of mothers and their children. That paper notes: Over 9 million reads per mother and some 3 million per child were obtained. Microchimeric T cell clones that persisted were not detected.

The receptor was isolated from a boy younger than 18 in good health. The specimen was blood. The chain couples TRBV20-1 to TRBJ1-3, with TRBD1 as a possible D gene (6 bases). CDR3 amino acids: CSARWQGFGGNTIYF. Here the CDR3 DNA reads TGCAGTGCTAGGTGGCAGGGGTTCGGTGGAAACACCATATATTTT.